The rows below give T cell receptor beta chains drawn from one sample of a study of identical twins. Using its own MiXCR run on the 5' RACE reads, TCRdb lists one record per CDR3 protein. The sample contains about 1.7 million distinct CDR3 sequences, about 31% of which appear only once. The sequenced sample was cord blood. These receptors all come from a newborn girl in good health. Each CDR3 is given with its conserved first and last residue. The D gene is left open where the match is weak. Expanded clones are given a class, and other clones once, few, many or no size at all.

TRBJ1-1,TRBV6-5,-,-,CASSYSPSPGATEAFF,TGTGCCAGCAGCTACTCTCCGTCCCCGGGGGCCACTGAAGCTTTCTTT
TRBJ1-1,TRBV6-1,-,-,CASRRRGGWTEAFF,TGTGCCAGCAGGAGAAGGGGAGGGTGGACTGAAGCTTTCTTT
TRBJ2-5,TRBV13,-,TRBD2,CASSPLQTSGSRTQYF,TGTGCCAGCAGCCCGCTCCAGACTAGCGGTTCTAGGACCCAGTACTTC
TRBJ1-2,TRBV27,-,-,CASKGPQNYGYTF,TGTGCCAGCAAGGGACCCCAAAACTATGGCTACACCTTC
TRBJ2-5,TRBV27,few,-,CASSLLGDGPQETQYF,TGTGCCAGCAGTTTATTAGGGGACGGCCCCCAAGAGACCCAGTACTTC
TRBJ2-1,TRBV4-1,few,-,CASSQNSRGPTGNEQFF,TGCGCCAGCAGCCAAAATAGCCGGGGGCCTACGGGCAATGAGCAGTTCTTC
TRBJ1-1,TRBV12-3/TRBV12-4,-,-,CASSPGHPMNTEAFF,TGTGCCAGCAGCCCCGGACACCCCATGAACACTGAAGCTTTCTTT
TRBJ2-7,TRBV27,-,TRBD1,CASRFGNQGQGSYEQYF,TGTGCCAGCAGATTCGGGAACCAAGGACAGGGATCTTACGAGCAGTACTTC
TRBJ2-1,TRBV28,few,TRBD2,CASSPLRMAGGPFSYNEQFF,TGTGCCAGCAGTCCCCTTAGGATGGCGGGAGGGCCTTTCTCCTACAATGAGCAGTTCTTC
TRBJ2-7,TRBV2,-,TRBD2,CASSILAGGYNEQYF,TGTGCCAGCAGTATTCTAGCGGGGGGCTACAATGAGCAGTACTTC
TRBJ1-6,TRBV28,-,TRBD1,CASSFGDRNSPLHF,TGTGCCAGCAGTTTTGGGGACAGGAATTCACCCCTCCACTTT
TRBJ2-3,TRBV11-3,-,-,CASSFRGNVRGADTQYF,TGTGCCAGCAGCTTTCGCGGGAACGTCAGGGGCGCAGATACGCAGTATTTT
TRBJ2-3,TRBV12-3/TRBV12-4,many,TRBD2,CASSFAGVTDTQYF,TGTGCCAGCAGTTTTGCGGGGGTGACAGATACGCAGTATTTT
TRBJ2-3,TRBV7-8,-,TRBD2,CASSSGTRYPDTQYF,TGTGCCAGCAGCTCCGGGACTAGGTATCCAGATACGCAGTATTTT
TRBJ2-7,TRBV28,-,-,CASSSPIRSYEQYF,TGTGCCAGCAGTTCCCCGATTCGCTCCTACGAGCAGTACTTC
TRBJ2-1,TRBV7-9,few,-,CASSLAPGLGDEQFF,TGTGCCAGCAGCTTAGCGCCGGGTCTGGGCGATGAGCAGTTCTTC
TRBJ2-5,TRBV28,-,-,CASSLLTDPGETQYF,TGTGCCAGCAGTTTATTGACGGATCCAGGGGAGACCCAGTACTTC
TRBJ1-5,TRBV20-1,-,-,CSTGFSNQPQHF,TGCAGTACGGGATTTAGCAATCAGCCCCAGCATTTT
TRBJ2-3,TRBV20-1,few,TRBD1,CSAQTSGQGWELGTDTQYF,TGCAGTGCTCAAACCTCCGGACAGGGGTGGGAACTAGGCACAGATACGCAGTATTTT
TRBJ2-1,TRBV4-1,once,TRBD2,CASGIPGLAIRNERFF,TGCGCCAGCGGCATACCGGGACTAGCGATCCGTAATGAGCGGTTCTTC
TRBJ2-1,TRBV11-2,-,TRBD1,CASSLERRTGNEQFF,TGTGCCAGCAGCCTAGAACGCCGGACAGGGAATGAGCAGTTCTTC
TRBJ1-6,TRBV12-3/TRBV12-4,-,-,CASTQQPRSPYNSPLHF,TGTGCCAGCACCCAACAGCCAAGGTCGCCCTATAATTCACCCCTCCACTTT
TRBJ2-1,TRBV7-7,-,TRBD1,CASRRTGAANEQFF,TGTGCCAGCAGAAGGACAGGGGCGGCCAATGAGCAGTTCTTC
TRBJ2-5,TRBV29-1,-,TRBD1,CSALPGQWTETQYF,TGCAGCGCTTTGCCGGGACAGTGGACGGAGACCCAGTACTTC
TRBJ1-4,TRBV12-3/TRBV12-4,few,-,CASSFYPQKKLFF,TGTGCCAGCAGTTTCTACCCCCAGAAAAAACTGTTTTTT
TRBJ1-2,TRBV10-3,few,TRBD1,CAIRRTGGGYTF,TGTGCCATCAGGCGAACAGGGGGGGGCTACACCTTC
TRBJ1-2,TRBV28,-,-,CASSFVGAGYTF,TGTGCCAGCAGTTTTGTAGGGGCTGGCTACACCTTC
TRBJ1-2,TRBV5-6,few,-,CASSLVQVTYGYTF,TGTGCCAGCAGCTTGGTCCAGGTCACCTATGGCTACACCTTC
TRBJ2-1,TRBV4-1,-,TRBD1,CASSQDGGQGRYSYNEQFF,TGCGCCAGCAGCCAAGATGGGGGACAGGGTAGGTACTCCTACAATGAGCAGTTCTTC
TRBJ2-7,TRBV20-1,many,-,CSASASLAFQHYEQYF,TGCAGTGCTAGCGCCTCGCTAGCGTTTCAGCATTACGAGCAGTACTTC
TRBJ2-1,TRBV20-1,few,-,CSARRAVVDEQFF,TGCAGTGCTAGGAGAGCGGTGGTTGATGAGCAGTTCTTC
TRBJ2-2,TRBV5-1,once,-,CASSLEHTNTGELFF,TGCGCCAGCAGCTTGGAACACACGAACACCGGGGAGCTGTTTTTT
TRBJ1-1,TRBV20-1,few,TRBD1,CSARTGREHTEAFF,TGCAGTGCGCGGACAGGGAGGGAGCACACTGAAGCTTTCTTT
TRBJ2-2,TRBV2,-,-,CASSELGMVNTGELFF,TGTGCCAGCAGTGAGCTGGGGATGGTCAACACCGGGGAGCTGTTTTTT
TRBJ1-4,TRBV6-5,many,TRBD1,CASSNRDRDEKLFF,TGTGCCAGCAGTAACCGGGACAGGGATGAAAAACTGTTTTTT
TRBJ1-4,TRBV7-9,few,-,CASSLAEANEKLFF,TGTGCCAGCAGCTTAGCTGAGGCAAATGAAAAACTGTTTTTT
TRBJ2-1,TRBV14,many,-,CASSQNEQFF,TGTGCCAGCAGCCAGAATGAGCAGTTCTTC
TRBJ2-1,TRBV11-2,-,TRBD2,CASSLEGLAIFNEQFF,TGTGCCAGCAGCTTAGAAGGACTAGCGATTTTCAATGAGCAGTTCTTC
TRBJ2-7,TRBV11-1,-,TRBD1,CASSSKNSMTGLRYEQYF,TGTGCCAGCAGCTCAAAGAACTCAATGACAGGGCTTCGCTACGAGCAGTACTTC
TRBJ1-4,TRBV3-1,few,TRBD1,CASSHRQGNNEKLFF,TGTGCCAGCAGCCATCGACAGGGCAATAATGAAAAACTGTTTTTT
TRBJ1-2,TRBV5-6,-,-,CASSFRGSEGYTF,TGTGCCAGCAGCTTCAGGGGAAGTGAGGGCTACACCTTC
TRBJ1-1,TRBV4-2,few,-,CASSQDWGQNTEAFF,TGTGCCAGCAGCCAAGATTGGGGACAGAACACTGAAGCTTTCTTT
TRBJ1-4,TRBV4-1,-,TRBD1,CASSPADRVTEKLFF,TGCGCCAGCAGCCCCGCGGACAGGGTCACTGAAAAACTGTTTTTT
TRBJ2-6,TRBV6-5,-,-,CASSYSTRRKSGANVLTF,TGTGCCAGCAGTTACTCGACACGACGCAAATCTGGGGCCAACGTCCTGACTTTC
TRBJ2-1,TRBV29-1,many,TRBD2,CSVVSGSPVNEQFF,TGCAGCGTTGTTAGCGGGAGCCCCGTAAATGAGCAGTTCTTC
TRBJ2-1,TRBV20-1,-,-,CSAPGPLSEQVF,TGCAGTGCGCCTGGGCCCTTGAGTGAGCAGGTCTTC
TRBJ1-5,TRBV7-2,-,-,CASSIATPNQPQHF,TGTGCCAGCAGCATAGCCACTCCCAATCAGCCCCAGCATTTT
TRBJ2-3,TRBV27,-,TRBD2,CASGWTSGRAGTDTQYF,TGTGCCAGCGGATGGACTAGCGGGAGGGCCGGCACAGATACGCAGTATTTT
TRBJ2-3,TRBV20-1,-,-,CSAVDSGRDTQYF,TGCAGTGCTGTGGACTCCGGGCGAGATACGCAGTATTTT
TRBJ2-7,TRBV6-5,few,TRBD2,CASSPTSGAYNEQYF,TGTGCCAGCTCCCCAACTAGCGGGGCGTACAATGAGCAGTACTTC
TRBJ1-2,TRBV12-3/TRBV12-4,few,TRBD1,CASSWDRYGYTF,TGTGCCAGCAGCTGGGACAGGTATGGCTACACCTTC